This entry lists 20 T cell receptor beta chains sequenced from one sample in a study of cytomegalovirus exposure and HLA in healthy donors. In the PCR, 60 Vbeta and 13 Jbeta primers were used. The protocol was immunoSEQ multiplex PCR, while the TCRdb copy is restricted to in-frame clones and leaves out a portion. The top ten clones hold 4% to 4.5% of a sample with about 130,000 clones, roughly 68% of them seen once. Material for sequencing was PBMCs. The receptor source for this set is a woman aged 45-60 years in good health and CMV-seropositive.

This chain connects TRBV9 to TRBJ1-2; D not resolved. The CDR3 totals 12 residues. Germline V gives CDR1 SGDLS, CDR2 YYNGEE. Deletions cut 0 bases from V and 7 bases from J, with 7 bases between. In DNA form, the CDR3 reads TGTGCCAGCAGCGTAGCGGGGTTTGGCTACACCTTC. Its translation: CASSVAGFGYTF.

This clone has just one count. J is TRBJ2-7 and V is TRBV7-2, with a possible D match to TRBD1 (6 bases). The CDR3 is 14 amino acids. In germline, CDR1 is SGHTA, CDR2 FQGNSA. V shed 4 bases and J shed 1 base, with 11 bases lying between them. CDR3 in DNA: TGTGCCAGCAGCTATATACAGGGATCCTACGAGCAGTACTTC. This codes for CASSYIQGSYEQYF.

This clone was observed a handful of times. This chain connects TRBV11-3 to TRBJ2-2, with 7 nucleotides matching TRBD1. CDR3 length equals 16 residues. V lost 1 base, J lost 0 bases, and 2 bases stayed unmatched. Germline assignment: CDR1 SGHNT and CDR2 YENEEA. The CDR3 nucleotides read TGTGCCAGCAGCTTAGGAGGGGGCGCGAACACCGGGGAGCTGTTTTTT. It yields the protein CASSLGGGANTGELFF.

The chain uses TRBV11-3 and TRBJ1-1; D is unresolved. The CDR3 is 13 residues long. V dropped 5 bases and J dropped 0 bases, with 7 bases sitting between them. Germline lookup yields CDR1 SGHNT and CDR2 YENEEA. CDR3: CASSPRMNTEAFF. In nucleotides, the CDR3 is TGTGCCAGCAGCCCTAGGATGAACACTGAAGCTTTCTTT. The full variable domain, in which reference TRBV11-3 and TRBJ1-1 provide the parts outside the CDR3, is EAGVVQSPRYKIIEKKQPVAFWCNPISGHNTLYWYLQNLGQGPELLIRYENEEAVDDSQLPKDRFSAERLKGVDSTLKIQPAELGDSAVYLCASSPRMNTEAFFGQGTRLTVV.

The chain uses TRBV18 and TRBJ2-7; 8 bases match TRBD1. The CDR3 runs 16 residues. Trimming removed 6 bases from V and 3 bases from J; junction bases left unmatched: 13. Germline CDR1 KGHSH, CDR2 LQKENI. CDR3 in DNA: TGTGCCAGCTCGCTAACCGGGACAGGTACTTACTACGAGCAGTACTTC. It codes for CASSLTGTGTYYEQYF.

The rearrangement uses TRBV29-1 and TRBJ1-2, with D unclear. Germline V gene sequence: CDR1 SQVTM, CDR2 ANQGSEA. Between the trimmed V and J ends, which lost 1 base and 4 bases, there was a span of 7 bases. The CDR3 is 12 amino acids. CDR3 sequence reads: CSVEGASYGYTF. CDR3 DNA: TGCAGCGTTGAAGGGGCCAGCTATGGCTACACCTTC.

A single count supports this clone. This chain connects TRBV7-9 to TRBJ2-1; 7 nucleotides agree with TRBD1. The V segment lost 5 bases and the J segment 5 bases; nucleotides outside the gene matches: 15. The CDR3 sequence is 17 residues long. CDR1 and CDR2 (germline): SEHNR, FQNEAQ (reference sequence). DNA for the CDR3: TGTGCCAGCAGCGAACCAGGGACAGCTCGGGCGGACAATGAGCAGTTCTTC. It is translated as CASSEPGTARADNEQFF.

This clone was seen a single time. The rearrangement joins TRBV23-1 to TRBJ1-5; D is perhaps TRBD1 (5 bases). TRBV23-1 is known as an ORF, though its function is uncertain. This CDR3 has 16 amino acids. Trimming pared 4 bases from V and 0 bases from J, leaving 13 bases between. The CDR3 sequence: CASSRDGGVSNQPQHF. CDR3 bases: TGCGCCAGCAGTCGGGACGGGGGGGTTAGCAATCAGCCCCAGCATTTT.

The gene calls are TRBV27 and TRBJ2-5; D possibly corresponds to TRBD2 (6 bases). CDR1 and CDR2 from the germline V gene are MNHEY and SMNVEV (reference sequence). V was shortened by 6 bases and J by 0 bases, with 11 bases between the two germline ends. CDR3 length: 14 amino acids. The CDR3 DNA reads as TGTGCCAGCAGCGGGGGACGGTACCAAGAGACCCAGTACTTC. Its protein product is CASSGGRYQETQYF.

The chain is built from TRBV19 and TRBJ2-7, with 8 nucleotides matching TRBD1. CDR1 and CDR2 (germline): LNHDA, SQIVND (reference sequence). The length of the CDR3 is 14 residues. With 5 bases clipped from V and 3 bases from J, the junction kept 6 bases outside the gene matches. CDR3 in DNA: TGTGCCAGTAGTTCGACAGGGGCGGGCTACGAGCAGTACTTC. Amino acid sequence: CASSSTGAGYEQYF. The full variable domain, in which reference TRBV19 and TRBJ2-7 provide the parts outside the CDR3, is DGGITQSPKYLFRKEGQNVTLSCEQNLNHDAMYWYRQDPGQGLRLIYYSQIVNDFQKGDIAEGYSVSREKKESFPLTVTSAQKNPTAFYLCASSSTGAGYEQYFGPGTRLTVT.

CDR3 DNA: TGCGCCAGCAGCTTGTGGTCAGGGGGCTTCAACGAGCAGTACTTC. Protein: CASSLWSGGFNEQYF. V usage is TRBV5-1 and J usage is TRBJ2-7; 8 positions match TRBD1. The ends lost 1 base at V and 5 bases at J; junction bases unmatched: 8. Looked up from germline, CDR1 is SGHRS and CDR2 is YFSETQ. CDR3 length: 15 amino acids.

The chain carries TRBV5-1 and TRBJ1-1; D unresolved. From germline, CDR1 is SGHRS and CDR2 YFSETQ. The CDR3 runs 14 residues. The V gene lost 0 bases and the J gene lost 3 bases, with 9 bases spanning the gap. CDR3 sequence reads: CASSLGGKDTEAFF. The CDR3 DNA reads TGCGCCAGCAGCTTGGGAGGGAAGGACACTGAAGCTTTCTTT.

V is TRBV23-1 and J is TRBJ1-2; 7 nucleotides match TRBD1. TRBV23-1 is given ORF status, its function remaining uncertain. The CDR3 is 12 residues long. Unmatched junction bases numbered 4, after V lost 7 bases and J lost 5 bases. CDR3 sequence reads: CASMTGLYGYTF. Here the CDR3 DNA reads TGCGCCAGCATGACAGGGTTATATGGCTACACCTTC.

Only a few counts were recorded for this clone. This chain connects TRBV28 to TRBJ2-7; TRBD1 matches at 7 bases. This CDR3 contains 18 residues. CDR1 MDHEN and CDR2 SYDVKM come from the germline V gene. The J segment lost 1 base and the V segment lost 5 bases, leaving 17 bases of the junction unmatched. Written as DNA, the CDR3 is TGTGCCAGCAGTCCAAGGCGGGCTCGACAGGGACCATCCTACGAGCAGTACTTC. This sequence encodes CASSPRRARQGPSYEQYF.

The V and J genes are TRBV19 and TRBJ1-5, with no clear D. Germline assignment: CDR1 LNHDA and CDR2 SQIVND (reference sequence). The CDR3 has 15 amino acids. With 5 bases removed from V and 10 bases from J, the gap between germline ends came to 21 bases. The CDR3 region is CASSEDEGVGFPQHF. The DNA of the CDR3 is TGTGCCAGTAGTGAGGACGAGGGCGTTGGTTTCCCCCAGCATTTT.

The V call is TRBV10-1, the J call TRBJ2-1; maybe TRBD1 (5 bases). Germline V gene sequence: CDR1 WNHNN, CDR2 SYGVQD (reference sequence). V shed 2 bases and J shed 0 bases, with 11 bases lying between them. This CDR3 is 16 amino acids long. In DNA, the CDR3 is TGCGCCAGCAGTGAGATGACAGCGAGCTCCTACAATGAGCAGTTCTTC. Protein product: CASSEMTASSYNEQFF.

The chain joins TRBV20-1 to TRBJ1-4; a weak D match, TRBD1 (5 bases). V lost 5 bases to trimming and J lost 13 bases, with 14 bases between them. CDR1 is DFQATT and CDR2 is SNEGSKA in the germline V gene (reference sequence). The CDR3 covers 11 residues. DNA for the CDR3: TGCAGTGCTGGGACCGGGGGTCGACTGTTTTTT. This codes for CSAGTGGRLFF.

This clone was found once. This chain uses TRBV5-5 with TRBJ2-7; 15 nucleotides align to TRBD2. Unmatched junction bases numbered 5, after V lost 0 bases and J lost 4 bases. This CDR3 comprises 17 residues. CDR1 and CDR2 from the germline V gene are SGHKS and YYEKEE (reference sequence). The CDR3 spells CASSLVTGTSGGYEQYF. CDR3 nucleotides: TGTGCCAGCAGCTTGGTCACCGGGACTAGCGGGGGGTACGAGCAGTACTTC.

The CDR3 region has the DNA TGCAGCGTTGATTTCGGGGGGCCGTACGGCTACACCTTC. Encoded protein: CSVDFGGPYGYTF. This sequence joins TRBV29-1 and TRBJ1-2, with a possible D match to TRBD1 (6 bases). The CDR3 has 13 residues. V lost 3 bases, J lost 8 bases, and 16 bases lay in between. Germline V gene lookup returns CDR1 SQVTM and CDR2 ANQGSEA.

This clone was counted a few times. The V call is TRBV6-5, the J call TRBJ2-1; D is uncertain. Germline V CDR1 and CDR2: MNHEY, SVGAGI. This CDR3 spans 11 amino acids. The ends were cut back, 2 bases at V and 8 bases at J, with 4 bases in the middle. In DNA, the CDR3 is TGTGCCAGCAGTTACGTAGATGAGCAGTTCTTC. Translating it yields CASSYVDEQFF.